These 2 T cell receptor beta chains came from one sample sequenced in a study of response to subunit inactivated influenza vaccine. TCRdb ran MiXCR on the RT-PCR reads and lists one entry per CDR3 protein. The sample has 500,000 or so distinct CDR3 sequences, 16% seen once. The sequencing here drew on CD4+ T cells sorted from PBMCs, taken 23 months after vaccination. These TCRs come from a man aged 50 to 75 who received an inactivated influenza vaccine.

This clonotype was seen at least ten times. This chain links TRBV12-3 or TRBV12-4 with TRBJ1-2; TRBD1 might be the D (5 bases). Deletions cut 5 bases from V and 3 bases from J, with 10 bases between. This CDR3 has 13 residues. CDR3 DNA: TGTGCCAGCAGTACAGACAGTTACTATGGCTACACCTTC. It specifies CASSTDSYYGYTF.

The chain uses TRBV5-6 and TRBJ2-1; D perhaps matches TRBD2 (5 bases). CDR3 length: 16 amino acids. V was clipped by 1 base and J by 0 bases, with 11 bases between them. The germline V gene has CDR1 SGHDT and CDR2 YYEEEE. CDR3 in DNA: TGTGCCAGCAGCTTGTATTGGAGGAGCTCCTACAATGAGCAGTTCTTC. Its protein product is CASSLYWRSSYNEQFF.